This TCR beta chain was sequenced in a study of blood T cell repertoires in COVID-19 (dated by TCRdb to 2020 to 2022). A note on the overall study: Samples covering the acute and convalescent phases of COVID-19 were provided by collaborators in the United States, Italy and Spain. The prospective study material was composed of cDNA or gDNA derived from T cells, B-cell-depleted T cells, or PBMCs. The dataset comprised deeply sampled blood TCRbeta repertoires from subjects exposed to, actively infected with, or recovered from COVID-19. The repertoires were released in a freely available public database intended as a resource for research on the immune response to SARS-CoV-2. The samples were drawn from the first 160 participants of the ongoing ImmuneRACE study and from 1,254 subjects provided by 6 global collaborators. A de-identified subject ID, COVID-19 status, age in years and sex were almost always included in the sample metadata. Where available, HLA class I and class II types were taken from metadata supplied by the sample provider and were not determined by assay-based typing.

The investigation overall reported the following: Clinical and demographic metadata were provided uncurated, with the amount varying by source and participant.

Worth noting for this clone: Its antigen target is currently unknown. No base quality information exists; no much larger clone differs at one position.

V is cut back by 0 bases and J by 1 base, with 1 base in the junction unmatched. The germline V gene supplies CDR1 ENHRY and CDR2 SYGVKD. There are 15 amino acids in the CDR3, from cysteine to phenylalanine inclusive. Only the CDR3 portion is preserved as DNA: 45 bases, with reading frame beginning at the first base. TCRbeta CDR3 regions were amplified from genomic DNA using the immunoSEQ Assay, a bias-controlled multiplex PCR. On the authors' methods: Within the assay, amplification of reference gene primers was used to estimate how many nucleated cells each sample contained. To quantify the absolute abundance of each unique TCRbeta CDR3 rearrangement, sequence reads were collapsed and filtered. For each sample, productive Simpson clonality was calculated as the square root of Simpson's diversity index over productive rearrangements. TCRdb limited this immuneACCESS table to in-frame rearrangements with V and J called. A share of clones is missing; checked studies link under half to unresolved V genes, and the rest is unexplained. That table is the source of V, J and clone size, and D and trimming were worked out from the DNA. The sample includes 75,000 to 90,000 clones, with 75% to 90% observed a single time. The ten biggest clones cover around 12% of the sample.

Each collaborating institution followed its own protocols to collect whole blood in K2EDTA tubes. Collaborator samples were shipped for TCRbeta analysis as frozen whole blood, isolated PBMCs, or DNA extracted from either sample type. What was sequenced was peripheral blood. The chain is encoded by TRBV10-3 joined to TRBJ1-1; 8 bases in the middle match TRBD1. This sequence was found in a middle-aged woman with active or convalescent COVID-19. The CDR3 protein sequence reads: CAISESGQANTEAFF. The nucleotide sequence is given as TGTGCCATCAGTGAGTCGGGACAGGCGAACACTGAAGCTTTCTTT.